This T cell receptor beta chain was recovered during a study of blood T cell repertoires in COVID-19. Study-level background: Sample material is recorded as cDNA or gDNA derived from T cells, B-cell-depleted T cells, or PBMCs.

Produced via immunoSEQ multiplex PCR; TCRdb's table is partial and in-frame only. The sample includes under 200,000 clones, around 84% of them seen just once. Clinical histories supplied by participants themselves formed the basis of cohort assignment. This CDR3 region has 17 residues. Trimming at V came to 4 bases and at J to 4 bases, leaving 13 bases not matched to a gene. Germline assignment: CDR1 SGHNT and CDR2 YYREEE (reference sequence). Sequenced sample: PBMCs or T cells enriched from blood (not recorded which). The clonotype originates from a woman between 50 and 59 years old who had recovered from COVID-19. The chain carries TRBV5-4 and TRBJ2-3; 9 nucleotides line up with TRBD1. The DNA for the CDR3 is TGTGCCAGCAGCGGAGGCGCTGGGACAGGGCCTTCAGATACGCAGTATTTT. Translating it yields CASSGGAGTGPSDTQYF.